The sequence of this T cell receptor (beta chain) was determined in a study of cytomegalovirus exposure and HLA in healthy donors (dated by TCRdb to the late 2010s). With respect to the entire study: An earlier analysis of 587 of the donors reported about 260 Gb of sequence data and around 100 million unique TCR beta sequences obtained from about 179 million T cells. Roughly 300 gigabases of sequencing data and approximately 92 million unique TCR sequences made up an early release that covered several hundred HLA-typed donors. Of the 300 to 500 genotyped donors, approximately 80% were placed in the genetic ancestry cluster associated with self-reported Caucasian donors. The study aimed to test whether cataloging public T cell receptors could reveal signatures of past pathogen exposure. The study profiled the T cell repertoires of hundreds of subjects by immunosequencing and related them to cytomegalovirus serostatus. In addition to the first cohort of hundreds of subjects, a separate validation cohort of approximately 130 different subjects was used. To predict cytomegalovirus infection status, the study combined high-throughput TCR immunosequencing, statistical association of individual TCRs with disease status, and machine learning. A later analysis re-examined previously published TCR beta repertoires from over 500 donors and added high-resolution HLA genotyping to investigate patterns of TCR occurrence. Rather than using new phenotypic data, the later analysis identified candidate immune exposures from TCR beta sequences and from how often those sequences occurred across donors. In an earlier analysis of 550 to 700 of the donors, high-throughput TCR beta sequencing was used to judge whether each TCR beta V gene segment behaved as functional or pseudogenic. Donor age, sex, ethnicity and CMV serostatus were compiled alongside the repertoire data. In a later genetic analysis, genome-wide SNP genotypes for about 65% of the roughly 700 donors were used, and that subset was treated as a discovery cohort. All discovery cohort repertoires had been generated using a single sequencing platform. Both class I and class II loci were covered by HLA typing, at four-digit resolution. Typing coverage differed by locus: A, B, C, DRB1 and DQB1 were typed in about 629-640 donors, DQA1 in roughly 510, DPA1 in some 610, and DPB1 in just under 480. Roughly 5 DR-DQ haplotypes were handled as single units for association and clustering, since linkage in the cohort was strong. Among 350 to 400 genotyped donors of the cohort, an average of roughly 240,000 unique TCR beta nucleotide sequences were sequenced per donor, approximately 20% of them non-productive.

The library came from the immunoSEQ multiplex PCR assay. For the multiplex PCR, a mixture combining 60 forward primers for TCR Vbeta segments and 13 reverse primers for TCR Jbeta segments was used. Amplification of the CDR3 region of rearranged TCR beta genes was performed with a multiplex PCR assay on genomic DNA. Amplified TCR beta libraries were sequenced as 87-base-pair reads on the Illumina HiSeq System. The authors' pipeline ran thus. In a later analysis, 77 million or so unique TCR beta chains were counted across the 690 or so repertoires, and around 10 million of these chains were shared by at least two donors. Raw reads were error-corrected and collapsed into unique sequences with a nearest-neighbor algorithm that merged closely related sequences to remove PCR and sequencing errors. Alignment of CDR3 sequences to IMGT reference sequences was used to assign V, D and J gene segments. For a sequence to be retained, a match of at least six nucleotides was required to both a V gene segment and a J gene segment. Rearrangements were called productive when the CDR3 lacked stop codons and stayed in frame with V and J; all others were non-productive. CDR3 was defined according to IMGT convention as the region running from the second conserved V-encoded cysteine to the conserved J-encoded phenylalanine. The earlier analysis of a few hundred of the donors excluded sequences that lacked an unambiguous match to a single V gene segment. An earlier analysis of fewer than 750 of the donors called V segments functional above 56.7% productive rearrangements and segregating when the between-donor standard deviation exceeded 5%. A statistical classification framework was built to diagnose cytomegalovirus status from the catalog of TCR beta chain sequences. In a later analysis, TCR nucleotide sequences were compared against IMGT/GENE-DB human TR gene sequences so that V and J genes could be assigned. Using the TCRdist pipeline, a later analysis assigned CDR3 sequences along with most-parsimonious VDJ recombination scenarios. In a later analysis, each TCR beta chain was defined by its CDR3 amino acid sequence together with its V-gene family, and reads without a unique V-gene family were excluded. In a later analysis, fewer than 650 highly shared, low-generation-probability nucleotide sequences were removed to address suspected cross-contamination and a sequencing artifact. In a later analysis, a clonal expansion index was calculated for each public chain from normalized within-repertoire ranks of inferred template counts. A later analysis computed generation probabilities with a VDJ recombination model fitted to out-of-frame rearrangements, and checked the results against IGoR. Hypergeometric tests were used in a later analysis to score TCR-TCR, TCR-HLA and TCR-CMV co-occurrence, with a repertoire-size bias correction applied to the TCR pairs. A later analysis estimated false discovery rates by permuting HLA or CMV assignments 20 times. In a later analysis, co-occurring TCRs were grouped using DBSCAN, and TCRdist sequence similarity was added for clustering within HLA-allele-positive subsets. For co-occurrence clustering, repertoires with fewer than 30,000 or more than 120,000 public chains were excluded, along with four or five repertoires with anomalous nucleotide sharing. The table comes from immuneACCESS by way of TCRdb, which keeps in-frame sequences with V and J called. Part of the clones is missing from these tables; in studies checked, under half for an unresolved V gene and the rest for unknown reasons. The V and J calls and clone size are taken from that table; D and trimming were inferred from the DNA. Within this sample are around 180,000 clones, with around 85% of them counted one time only. The top ten constitute 1% of the sample.

To note about this clone: There is no known antigen for this receptor. No base quality information exists; no much larger clone differs at one position.

The CDR3 numbers 13 residues from cysteine through phenylalanine. Of all the DNA, just the CDR3 is kept, 39 bases in frame from base 1. In the germline V gene, CDR1 corresponds to SGHRS and CDR2 to YFSETQ. In total, over 600 healthy bone marrow donors made up the cohort. Cohort members were all nominally healthy when sampled, although unrecorded immune exposures were likely present. The donor was CMV seronegative and was included in the group of a few hundred seronegative cohort members. Every donor gave a peripheral blood sample, and the peripheral blood mononuclear cells from that sample were used for TCR beta sequencing. Genomic DNA was extracted from the blood cell samples with the Qiagen DNeasy Blood Extraction Kit. What the work shows at the level of the full study, not this receptor alone: The study listed 164 TCR beta chains as associated with cytomegalovirus. A cluster of highly shared sequence variants was judged likely to represent a technical artifact of the sequencing pipeline. Because some donors lacked HLA typing at each locus, the association tests relied only on the typed subset. According to a later analysis, TCR association rates differed among HLA loci, with DRB1 alleles showing the most associated TCRs and HLA-C alleles showing the fewest. When HLA alleles, especially DR and DQ, strongly co-occurred, attributing TCR associations to individual alleles was difficult. The only immune exposure information available for the cohort was CMV serostatus. Some IMGT-functional V segments, including TRBV6-2 and TRBV6-3, could not be distinguished by the 87-base-pair reads and were therefore excluded. In a later analysis, around 17,000 TCR beta sequences were associated with specific HLA alleles at a false discovery rate of 0.05. In both the original and validation cohorts, the classifier was reported to diagnose cytomegalovirus status with high specificity and sensitivity. A later analysis found that HLA-associated TCR beta chains were more clonally expanded and had lower generation probabilities than equally common non-associated chains. Correlated functional status among segregating V segments might be attributable to linkage disequilibrium, but an unknown experimental factor could not be ruled out. In vitro tests confirmed that a few of the cytomegalovirus-associated TCR beta chains recognize cytomegalovirus antigens. In an earlier analysis of fewer than 700 of the donors, most TCR beta V segments appeared in productive rearrangements about 87% or about 30% of the time, broadly matching IMGT annotations. The cohort was sequenced for TCR beta chains only, and without alpha or paired-chain data the features that could be detected were limited. Presence/absence analyses assumed roughly uniform sequencing depth across donors, an assumption that may not hold. According to a later analysis, parvovirus B19, influenza, CMV and Epstein-Barr virus appeared linked to several top co-occurrence clusters. Because counts were too low, seventeen rarely observed V segments, including chromosome 9 orphons, were excluded from the earlier analysis of 587 of the donors. An association between a missense DCLRE1C variant and V-gene and J-gene trimming of TCR beta chains was found in a later genetic analysis and replicated in an independent cohort. A later analysis found that most CMV-associated TCR beta chains appeared HLA-restricted, with HLA associations seemingly driven largely by CMV exposure. A further reported finding was that TCR beta sequences accurately predicted the HLA-A and HLA-B alleles for most subjects in the first cohort. A later genetic analysis reported fewer N-insertions in productive TCRs among donors in an Asian-associated ancestry cluster than the approximately 700-donor mean. It was suggested by the authors that the approach could potentially be generalized to other disease states and immunological phenotypes. Most TCR sequences were seen in very few donors, while some public TCRs were found in many individuals.

The source is a boy aged 2 to 10 in good health and CMV-seronegative. The chain is made from TRBV5-1 and TRBJ2-5; the D gene is not confidently resolved. TRBJ2-7 matches the DNA end more closely, so the J call is doubtful. Sequencing was carried out using PBMCs. The CDR3 in this case is CASSLDREYEQYF. The DNA sequence follows: TGCGCCAGCAGCTTGGACAGAGAATACGAGCAGTACTTC.